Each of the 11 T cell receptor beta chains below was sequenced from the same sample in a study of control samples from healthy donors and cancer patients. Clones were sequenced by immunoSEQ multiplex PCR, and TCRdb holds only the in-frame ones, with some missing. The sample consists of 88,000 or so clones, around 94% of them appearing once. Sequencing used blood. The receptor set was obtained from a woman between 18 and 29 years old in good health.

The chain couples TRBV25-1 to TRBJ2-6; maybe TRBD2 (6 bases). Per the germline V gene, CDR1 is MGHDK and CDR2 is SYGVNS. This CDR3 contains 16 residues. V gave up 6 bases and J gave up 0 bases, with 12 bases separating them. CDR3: CASSRQGGSGANVLTF. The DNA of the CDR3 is TGTGCCAGCAGCCGCCAGGGAGGCTCTGGGGCCAACGTCCTGACTTTC.

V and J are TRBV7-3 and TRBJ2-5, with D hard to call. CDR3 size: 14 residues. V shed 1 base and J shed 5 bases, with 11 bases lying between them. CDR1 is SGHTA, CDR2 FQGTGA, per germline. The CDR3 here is CASSLNAVGETQYF. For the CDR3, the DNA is TGTGCCAGCAGCTTAAATGCGGTGGGGGAGACCCAGTACTTC.

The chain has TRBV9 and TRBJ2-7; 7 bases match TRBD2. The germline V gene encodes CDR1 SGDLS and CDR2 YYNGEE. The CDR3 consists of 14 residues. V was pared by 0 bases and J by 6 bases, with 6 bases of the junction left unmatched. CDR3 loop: CASSVALAGVEQYF. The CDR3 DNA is TGTGCCAGCAGCGTAGCTCTGGCGGGAGTCGAGCAGTACTTC.

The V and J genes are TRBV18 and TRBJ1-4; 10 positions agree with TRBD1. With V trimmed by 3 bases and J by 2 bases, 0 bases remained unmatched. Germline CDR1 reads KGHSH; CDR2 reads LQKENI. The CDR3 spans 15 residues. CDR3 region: CASSPTGGTNEKLFF. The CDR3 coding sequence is TGTGCCAGCTCACCGACAGGGGGCACTAATGAAAAACTGTTTTTT.

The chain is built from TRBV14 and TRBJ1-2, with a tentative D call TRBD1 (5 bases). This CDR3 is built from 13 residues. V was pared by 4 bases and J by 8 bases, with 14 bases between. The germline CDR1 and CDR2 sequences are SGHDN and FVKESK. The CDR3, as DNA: TGTGCCAGCAGCCGCCCAGGGATAGGGGGCTACACCTTC. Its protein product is CASSRPGIGGYTF.

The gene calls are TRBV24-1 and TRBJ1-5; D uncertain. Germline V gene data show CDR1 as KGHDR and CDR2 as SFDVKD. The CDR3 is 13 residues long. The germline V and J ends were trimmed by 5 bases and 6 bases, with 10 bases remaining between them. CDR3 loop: CATSVGPGQPQHF. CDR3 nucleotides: TGTGCCACCAGTGTGGGTCCGGGTCAGCCCCAGCATTTT.

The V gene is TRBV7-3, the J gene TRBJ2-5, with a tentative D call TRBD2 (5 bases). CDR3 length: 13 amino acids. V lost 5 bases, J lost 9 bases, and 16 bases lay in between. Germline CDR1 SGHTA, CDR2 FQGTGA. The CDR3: CASSPYTSPPQYF. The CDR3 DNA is TGTGCCAGCAGCCCGTACACTAGTCCGCCCCAGTACTTC.

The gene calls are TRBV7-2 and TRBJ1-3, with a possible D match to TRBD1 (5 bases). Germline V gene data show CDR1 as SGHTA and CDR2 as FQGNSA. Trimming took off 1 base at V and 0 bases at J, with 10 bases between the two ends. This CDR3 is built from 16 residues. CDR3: CASSLGPGLSGNTIYF. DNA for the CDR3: TGTGCCAGCAGCTTAGGGCCGGGGCTCTCTGGAAACACCATATATTTT.

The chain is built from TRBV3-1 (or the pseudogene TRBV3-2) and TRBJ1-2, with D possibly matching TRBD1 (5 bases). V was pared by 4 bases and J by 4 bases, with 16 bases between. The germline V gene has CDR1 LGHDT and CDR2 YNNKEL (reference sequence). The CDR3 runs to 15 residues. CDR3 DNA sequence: TGTGCCAGCAGCCGAATAGTAGGGGAGGGCTATGGCTACACCTTC. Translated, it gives CASSRIVGEGYGYTF.

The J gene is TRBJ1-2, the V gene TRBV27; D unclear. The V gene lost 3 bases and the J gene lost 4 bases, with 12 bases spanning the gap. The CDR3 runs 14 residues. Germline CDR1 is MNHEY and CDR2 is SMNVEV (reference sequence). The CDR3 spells CASSFRYEGYGYTF. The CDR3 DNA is TGTGCCAGCAGTTTTAGGTATGAGGGCTATGGCTACACCTTC.

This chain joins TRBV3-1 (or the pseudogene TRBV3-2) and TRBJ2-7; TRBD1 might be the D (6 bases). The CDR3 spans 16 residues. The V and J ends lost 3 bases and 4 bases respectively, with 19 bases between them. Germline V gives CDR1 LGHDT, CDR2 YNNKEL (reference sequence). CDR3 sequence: CASSQVQGHFLYEQYF. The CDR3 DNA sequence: TGTGCCAGCAGCCAGGTACAGGGCCATTTCCTTTACGAGCAGTACTTC.